This entry lists 30 T cell receptor beta chains sequenced from one sample in a study of immune cell composition in non-small cell lung cancer. Using immunoSEQ multiplex PCR, the repertoire was profiled, and TCRdb retains in-frame clones only, with some absent. The data contain thousands of clones, 76% of them singletons. Sample: lung tumor tissue. The receptors were sampled from a human donor with non-small cell lung cancer.

J is TRBJ2-3 and V is TRBV19; D gene ambiguous. This CDR3 spans 15 amino acids. V lost 11 bases and J lost 4, with 22 bases in between. CDR1 is LNHDA, CDR2 SQIVND, per germline (reference sequence). Here the CDR3 DNA reads TGTGCCGATATCATCACGACTCGGATGGCAGATACGCAGTATTTT. The encoded protein is CADIITTRMADTQYF. Drawing the rest from reference TRBV19 and TRBJ2-3, the complete variable domain is DGGITQSPKYLFRKEGQNVTLSCEQNLNHDAMYWYRQDPGQGLRLIYYSQIVNDFQKGDIAEGYSVSREKKESFPLTVTSAQKNPTAFYLCADIITTRMADTQYFGPGTRLTVL.

This clone showed up just once. The V call is TRBV27, the J call TRBJ1-1; 8 positions match TRBD1. This CDR3 has 15 residues. J lost 4 bases, V lost 5 bases, and 9 bases had no gene match. Germline values: CDR1 MNHEY, CDR2 SMNVEV (reference sequence). The CDR3 protein is CASSLSGGRGTEAFF. The CDR3 region has the DNA TGTGCCAGCAGTCTTTCAGGGGGCAGGGGCACTGAAGCTTTCTTT.

The chain employs TRBV7-2 and TRBJ1-2; D is uncertain. CDR3 size: 16 residues. Germline V gives CDR1 SGHTA, CDR2 FQGNSA. V lost 2 bases and J 7 bases, leaving 20 bases between the germline ends. The CDR3 DNA reads TGTGCCAGCAGCTTACGGGTCGAGAAGGGCCTGGGTGGCTACACCTTC. Translated, it gives CASSLRVEKGLGGYTF.

This chain links TRBV21-1 with TRBJ2-3. TRBV21-1 is described as a pseudogene. The CDR3 extends over 16 amino acids. The CDR3 nucleotides are TGTGCCAGCAGTAAAGACAAGAGAGGGGTCACAGATACGCAGTATTTT. It specifies CASSKDKRGVTDTQYF.

The gene calls are TRBV6-6 and TRBJ2-7, with D maybe TRBD2 (6 bases). The length of the CDR3 is 15 residues. Trimming stripped 2 bases from V and 3 bases from J, with 14 bases between. CDR1 is MNHNY and CDR2 is SVGAGI in the germline V gene (reference sequence). The CDR3 DNA reads TGTGCCAGCAGTTACGAATCGCGGGGAAACTACGAGCAGTACTTC. It is translated as CASSYESRGNYEQYF.

The gene calls are TRBV7-3 and TRBJ2-5; no reliable D call. The V gene lost 3 bases and the J gene lost 5 bases, with 10 bases spanning the gap. CDR3 size: 13 residues. Germline V gives CDR1 SGHTA, CDR2 FQGTGA. This CDR3 reads CASSFSTRETQYF. The DNA for the CDR3 is TGTGCCAGCAGCTTTTCCACGAGGGAGACCCAGTACTTC.

The genes are TRBV5-4 and TRBJ2-1; no definite D call. The CDR3 spans 15 residues. Germline lookup yields CDR1 SGHNT and CDR2 YYREEE (reference sequence). Deletions cut 0 bases from V and 3 bases from J, with 10 bases between. This CDR3 is CASSLDTTIYNEQFF. The CDR3 nucleotides are TGTGCCAGCAGCTTGGACACTACCATCTACAATGAGCAGTTCTTC.

This clone was recorded a few times. The gene calls are TRBV7-2 and TRBJ2-1, with D hard to call. Germline V gene sequence: CDR1 SGHTA, CDR2 FQGNSA. Trimming took 0 bases from V and 3 from J, leaving 6 bases between them. CDR3 length: 14 residues. The CDR3 reads CASSLAPSYNEQFF. The DNA for the CDR3 is TGTGCCAGCAGCTTAGCACCCAGCTACAATGAGCAGTTCTTC.

This clone has more than one count but fewer than ten. V gene TRBV6-1 combines with J gene TRBJ1-6; maybe TRBD1 (5 bases). V lost 1 base, J lost 0 bases, and 7 bases lay in between. Germline lookup yields CDR1 MNHNS and CDR2 SASEGT. The CDR3 totals 16 residues. CDR3 sequence reads: CASSEGGSSYNSPLHF. CDR3 bases: TGTGCCAGCAGTGAAGGGGGGAGCTCCTATAATTCACCCCTCCACTTT.

This chain links TRBV2 with TRBJ1-2; TRBD1 matches at 9 bases. V shed 5 bases and J 8 bases; nucleotides not matched to a gene: 9. This CDR3 has 14 amino acids. Germline CDR1 reads SNHLY; CDR2 reads FYNNEI. CDR3 sequence reads: CASSSKQGAPGYTF. As DNA, the CDR3 is TGTGCCAGCAGTTCAAAACAGGGGGCGCCGGGCTACACCTTC.

The chain combines TRBV15 with TRBJ2-1; D unclear. Germline CDR1 LNHNV, CDR2 YYDKDF (reference sequence). The ends were cut back, 0 bases at V and 7 bases at J, with 10 bases in the middle. This CDR3 has 14 amino acids. The CDR3 region is CATSRDRWLNEQFF. The CDR3 bases are TGTGCCACCAGCAGAGATCGGTGGCTGAATGAGCAGTTCTTC.

The CDR3 sequence: CASSQDIGGGSSARGYTF. CDR3 DNA sequence: TGCGCCAGCAGCCAAGATATCGGAGGGGGGAGCTCGGCTCGGGGCTACACCTTC. J is TRBJ1-2 and V is TRBV4-1, with a weak D call TRBD1 (6 bases). In germline, CDR1 is MGHRA, CDR2 YSYEKL. There are 18 residues in the CDR3. V gave up 0 bases and J gave up 8 bases, with 25 bases separating them.

V usage is TRBV27 and J usage is TRBJ2-2; unclear D gene. The length of the CDR3 is 13 residues. Trimming cost V 3 bases and J 7 bases, with 9 bases left between them. CDR1 and CDR2 from the germline V gene are MNHEY and SMNVEV (reference sequence). Here the CDR3 reads CASSLLNHGELFF. CDR3 in DNA: TGTGCCAGCAGTTTGCTCAATCACGGGGAGCTGTTTTTT.

The V and J genes are TRBV5-6 and TRBJ2-7; TRBD2 agrees at 9 bases. Germline lookup yields CDR1 SGHDT and CDR2 YYEEEE. There are 14 residues in the CDR3. The V gene end was trimmed by 4 bases and the J gene end by 1 base; junction bases not matched to a gene: 3. The CDR3 bases are TGTGCCAGCAGCAGGACTAGCGTGTCCTACGAGCAGTACTTC. Amino acids: CASSRTSVSYEQYF.

The chain carries TRBV28 and TRBJ2-1, with a weak D call TRBD2 (5 bases). The CDR3 runs to 12 residues. Germline CDR1 is MDHEN and CDR2 is SYDVKM. Trimming took 5 bases from V and 9 from J, leaving 11 bases between them. The CDR3 loop is CASSPPAGEQFF. In DNA form, the CDR3 reads TGTGCCAGCAGTCCCCCCGCGGGTGAGCAGTTCTTC.

The chain has TRBV19 and TRBJ2-3, with a weak D call TRBD1 (6 bases). The CDR3 contains 17 residues. The germline V gene encodes CDR1 LNHDA and CDR2 SQIVND (reference sequence). Trimming took off 3 bases at V and 1 base at J, with 17 bases between the two ends. The DNA for the CDR3 is TGTGCCAGTAGTATGACAGGCCCCATCCTGGGCACAGATACGCAGTATTTT. It yields the protein CASSMTGPILGTDTQYF.

The chain is built from TRBV11-2 and TRBJ2-4, with 7 bases aligning to TRBD2. Trimming cost V 5 bases and J 9 bases; bases outside gene matches: 13. Germline V gene sequence: CDR1 SGHAT, CDR2 FQNNGV. The CDR3 totals 15 residues. The CDR3 region is CASSLRMGGGVIQYF. CDR3 DNA: TGTGCCAGCAGCCTACGGATGGGCGGGGGTGTCATTCAGTACTTC. Looking up the rest from reference TRBV11-2 and TRBJ2-4 gives the full variable domain: EAGVAQSPRYKIIEKRQSVAFWCNPISGHATLYWYQQILGQGPKLLIQFQNNGVVDDSQLPKDRFSAERLKGVDSTLKIQPAKLEDSAVYLCASSLRMGGGVIQYFGAGTRLSVL.

The V gene is TRBV28, the J gene TRBJ1-1; D gene uncertain. This CDR3 comprises 11 residues. CDR1 MDHEN and CDR2 SYDVKM come from the germline V gene. The V end lost 10 bases, the J end lost 1 base, and 7 bases lay between the germline ends. CDR3 in amino acids: CATQRNTEAFF. CDR3 bases: TGTGCCACCCAGAGGAACACTGAAGCTTTCTTT.

This rearrangement joins TRBV7-6 to TRBJ2-2, with 8 bases lining up with TRBD2. The CDR3 totals 17 residues. J was trimmed by 5 bases and V by 4 bases; bases with no gene match: 12. CDR1 is SGHVS and CDR2 is FNYEAQ in the germline V gene. The CDR3 loop is CASSSRGGASKTGELFF. In DNA form, the CDR3 reads TGTGCCAGCAGCTCACGGGGGGGCGCGTCTAAAACCGGGGAGCTGTTTTTT.

The genes are TRBV7-9 and TRBJ2-2; 10 bases align to TRBD2. There are 17 residues in the CDR3. Germline V gene data show CDR1 as SEHNR and CDR2 as FQNEAQ (reference sequence). V lost 5 bases to trimming and J lost 6 bases; unmatched junction nucleotides: 12. The CDR3 sequence: CASSPRRLAGVPGELFF. CDR3 in DNA: TGTGCCAGCAGCCCCAGGCGCCTAGCGGGGGTCCCCGGGGAGCTGTTTTTT.

This sequence joins TRBV4-1 and TRBJ1-1; D uncertain. The CDR3 sequence is 20 residues long. The V gene lost 0 bases and the J gene lost 2 bases, with 25 bases spanning the gap. CDR1 is MGHRA, CDR2 YSYEKL, per germline. Written as DNA, the CDR3 is TGCGCCAGCAGCCAAGATCGCGCTAGTACACCACTAACTAGCAACACTGAAGCTTTCTTT. Translation: CASSQDRASTPLTSNTEAFF.

This chain connects TRBV15 to TRBJ2-3; the D is unclear. Germline V lookup: CDR1 LNHNV, CDR2 YYDKDF (reference sequence). The V end was cut by 9 bases, the J end by 6 bases, with 16 bases between. The CDR3 extends over 13 amino acids. The CDR3 loop reads CATAYVGTDTQYF. CDR3 DNA sequence: TGTGCCACTGCTTATGTGGGTACCGATACGCAGTATTTT. The whole variable domain, filled in from reference TRBV15 and TRBJ2-3, reads DAMVIQNPRYQVTQFGKPVTLSCSQTLNHNVMYWYQQKSSQAPKLLFHYYDKDFNNEADTPDNFQSRRPNTSFCFLDIRSPGLGDTAMYLCATAYVGTDTQYFGPGTRLTVL.

V gene TRBV5-4 combines with J gene TRBJ2-7; D unresolved. Germline lookup yields CDR1 SGHNT and CDR2 YYREEE (reference sequence). This CDR3 is built from 12 residues. V gave up 1 base and J gave up 2 bases, with 4 bases separating them. DNA for the CDR3: TGTGCCAGCAGCTTGCTTACCTACGAGCAGTACTTC. Translating gives CASSLLTYEQYF.

This chain connects TRBV7-2 to TRBJ2-5, with a weak D call TRBD2 (6 bases). The CDR3 sequence is 14 residues long. In germline, CDR1 is SGHTA, CDR2 FQGNSA. V was clipped by 1 base and J by 5 bases, with 11 bases between them. Written as DNA, the CDR3 is TGTGCCAGCAGCTTAGACGGGGGAAGGGAGACCCAGTACTTC. Translating gives CASSLDGGRETQYF.

The V and J genes are TRBV5-4 and TRBJ2-4; tentatively, D is TRBD1 (7 bases). V lost 4 bases to trimming and J lost 5 bases, with 16 bases between them. The CDR3 has 15 residues. The germline CDR1 and CDR2 sequences are SGHNT and YYREEE (reference sequence). The CDR3 protein is CASSRWTGGENIQYF. In nucleotides, the CDR3 is TGTGCCAGCAGCCGCTGGACAGGCGGGGAAAACATTCAGTACTTC.

V gene TRBV15 combines with J gene TRBJ2-5, with 8 bases identical to TRBD1. V gave up 4 bases and J gave up 2 bases; unmatched junction bases: 9. Germline V gene sequence: CDR1 LNHNV, CDR2 YYDKDF (reference sequence). The length of the CDR3 is 16 residues. DNA for the CDR3: TGTGCCACCAGCAACCGGGACAGGCCGTCTCAAGAGACCCAGTACTTC. It is translated as CATSNRDRPSQETQYF.

The CDR3 loop reads CASRRGTGASYEQYF. The CDR3, as DNA: TGTGCCAGTAGAAGAGGGACAGGGGCTTCCTACGAGCAGTACTTC. V gene TRBV19 combines with J gene TRBJ2-7; the match to TRBD1 covers 10 bases. Trimming took 6 bases from V and 1 from J; bases not matched to a gene: 6. The CDR3 totals 15 residues. The germline CDR1 and CDR2 sequences are LNHDA and SQIVND (reference sequence).

The chain recombines TRBV6-1 with TRBJ1-2; TRBD1 might be the D (6 bases). CDR1 MNHNS and CDR2 SASEGT come from the germline V gene. There are 13 residues in the CDR3. Trimming removed 3 bases at V and 5 bases at J, with 10 bases between. As DNA, the CDR3 is TGTGCCAGCAGTGAGGGGGGCAGGTATGGCTACACCTTC. Translating it yields CASSEGGRYGYTF.

In DNA, the CDR3 is TGTGCCAGCAGCCAAGGGGCAGGGGGAAACTATGGCTACACCTTC. This sequence encodes CASSQGAGGNYGYTF. This rearrangement joins TRBV14 to TRBJ1-2; 7 bases are shared with TRBD1. V lost 1 base, J lost 2 bases, and 4 bases stayed unmatched. CDR1 is SGHDN, CDR2 FVKESK, per germline. CDR3 length: 15 amino acids. Complete variable domain (other parts from reference TRBV14 and TRBJ1-2): EAGVTQFPSHSVIEKGQTVTLRCDPISGHDNLYWYRRVMGKEIKFLLHFVKESKQDESGMPNNRFLAERTGGTYSTLKVQPAELEDSGVYFCASSQGAGGNYGYTFGSGTRLTVV.

The chain uses TRBV28 and TRBJ2-7; TRBD2 is a possible D gene (5 bases). The V end lost 5 bases, the J end lost 1 base, and 6 bases lay between the germline ends. The germline CDR1 and CDR2 sequences are MDHEN and SYDVKM. The CDR3 loop spans 12 amino acids. The chain's CDR3 is CASSEGSYEQYF. CDR3 nucleotides: TGTGCCAGCAGTGAGGGATCCTACGAGCAGTACTTC.